One and the same sample provided the 30 T cell receptor beta chains below, sequenced in a study of PD-1 blockade in classical Hodgkin lymphoma (dated by TCRdb to the early 2020s). The meaning of the sample's time point label: cycle 1 day 1 (C1D1), immediately before nivolumab initiation. All trial patients had relapsed after autologous stem cell transplantation, with cohorts A, B and C differing in prior brentuximab vedotin exposure. The receptor library was made with the immunoSEQ multiplex PCR assay. The clones in this table, taken by TCRdb from immuneACCESS, are in-frame only. Not every clone is retained; where verified, under half of the shortfall comes from an unresolved V gene, and the cause of the rest is unknown. Recorded for this sample are 13,000 to 15,000 clones; approximately 83% of them occurred a single time. About 20% of the sample goes to the ten largest clones. The starting material was peripheral blood mononuclear cells (PBMCs), obtained at baseline. The receptors were gathered from a human donor with classical Hodgkin lymphoma.

The chain carries TRBV19 and TRBJ1-4; the D is unclear. V gave up 7 bases and J gave up 6 bases, with 9 bases separating them. There are 12 residues in the CDR3. The germline gives CDR1 LNHDA, CDR2 SQIVND (reference sequence). Here the CDR3 DNA reads TGTGCCAGTACCAGGACCTATGAAAAACTGTTTTTT. Amino acid sequence: CASTRTYEKLFF. Together with reference TRBV19 and TRBJ1-4, the CDR3 gives the full variable domain: DGGITQSPKYLFRKEGQNVTLSCEQNLNHDAMYWYRQDPGQGLRLIYYSQIVNDFQKGDIAEGYSVSREKKESFPLTVTSAQKNPTAFYLCASTRTYEKLFFGSGTQLSVL.

The chain uses TRBV4-3 and TRBJ2-4; the D gene is possibly TRBD2 (7 bases). The CDR3 is 15 amino acids. Trimming took 0 bases from V and 6 from J, leaving 12 bases between them. Germline CDR1 is LGHNA and CDR2 is YSLEER. The CDR3 region has the DNA TGCGCCAGCAGCCAAGACAGGGGAGGGGGAAACATTCAGTACTTC. Encoded protein: CASSQDRGGGNIQYF.

The chain is built from TRBV15 and TRBJ1-3; no firm D call. Germline-derived CDR1 and CDR2 are LNHNV and YYDKDF (reference sequence). The CDR3 spans 16 residues. V was shortened by 5 bases and J by 0 bases, with 14 bases between the two germline ends. This chain's CDR3 is CATSEKPMNSGNTIYF. The DNA of the CDR3 is TGTGCCACCAGCGAGAAACCTATGAACTCTGGAAACACCATATATTTT.

V gene TRBV5-6 combines with J gene TRBJ1-6; D is undetermined. Germline V gene data show CDR1 as SGHDT and CDR2 as YYEEEE. This CDR3 comprises 18 residues. The V gene lost 2 bases and the J gene lost 8 bases, with 23 bases spanning the gap. The CDR3 DNA is TGTGCCAGCAGCTTAGGGTCTCCCGGGGATATATCGGATTCACCCCTCCACTTT. Translated, it gives CASSLGSPGDISDSPLHF.

The V and J genes are TRBV5-6 and TRBJ1-2; D unclear. Germline CDR1 SGHDT, CDR2 YYEEEE. Trimming pared 0 bases from V and 2 bases from J, leaving 14 bases between. CDR3 size: 16 residues. The CDR3 sequence is CASSLVTSRRNYGYTF. The CDR3 bases are TGTGCCAGCAGCTTGGTGACCTCGAGGCGAAACTATGGCTACACCTTC.

The genes are TRBV28 and TRBJ1-1, with D hard to call. This CDR3 is built from 13 residues. Looked up from germline, CDR1 is MDHEN and CDR2 is SYDVKM. The V end lost 5 bases, the J end lost 4 bases, and 11 bases lay between the germline ends. The CDR3 DNA is TGTGCCAGCAGTACCAGAGTCGTCACTGAAGCTTTCTTT. Protein: CASSTRVVTEAFF.

This clone was observed a handful of times. The V and J genes are TRBV20-1 and TRBJ1-4; 7 bases agree with TRBD1. The CDR3 spans 11 residues. Germline trimming cut 6 bases from V and 15 bases from J; bases unmatched to any gene: 10. Germline V CDR1 and CDR2: DFQATT, SNEGSKA (reference sequence). The CDR3 is CSASSGTAMFF. CDR3 sequence (DNA): TGCAGTGCCTCATCCGGGACAGCGATGTTTTTT.

J is TRBJ2-7 and V is TRBV6-9, with a weak D call TRBD1 (5 bases). The germline V and J ends were trimmed by 3 bases and 2 bases, with 11 bases remaining between them. CDR3 size: 14 residues. The germline CDR1 and CDR2 sequences are MNHGY and SVAAGI. The CDR3: CASSYHDRPYEQYF. The CDR3 region has the DNA TGTGCCAGCAGTTACCATGACAGACCCTACGAGCAGTACTTC.

This clone was counted between two and nine times. The chain is built from TRBV5-1 and TRBJ1-1, with D perhaps matching TRBD1 (6 bases). The CDR3 is 13 amino acids. CDR1 and CDR2 (germline): SGHRS, YFSETQ. With 5 bases removed from V and 4 bases from J, the gap between germline ends came to 12 bases. The CDR3, as DNA: TGCGCCAGCAGACAGGGATGGAGCACTGAAGCTTTCTTT. This encodes CASRQGWSTEAFF.

The V gene is TRBV28, the J gene TRBJ2-3, with 8 bases identical to TRBD2. V lost 2 bases and J lost 0; bases outside the gene matches: 7. The V gene's germline CDR1 is MDHEN and CDR2 SYDVKM. CDR3 length: 17 amino acids. The CDR3, as DNA: TGTGCCAGCAGTTTAATCCGGGGGGGGACTAGCACAGATACGCAGTATTTT. Its translation: CASSLIRGGTSTDTQYF.

The V and J genes are TRBV5-4 and TRBJ1-1, with D possibly being TRBD1 (5 bases). CDR3 length: 15 amino acids. Trimming shortened V by 0 bases and J by 5 bases, and 14 bases separated the two germline ends. CDR1 and CDR2 (germline): SGHNT, YYREEE (reference sequence). CDR3 nucleotides: TGTGCCAGCAGCTTGGACCAGGGAATGCCGACTGAAGCTTTCTTT. This sequence encodes CASSLDQGMPTEAFF.

This clone was counted a single time. J is TRBJ1-1 and V is TRBV4-1; the D gene is possibly TRBD1 (5 bases). Trimming took off 2 bases at V and 4 bases at J, with 11 bases between the two ends. Looked up from germline, CDR1 is MGHRA and CDR2 is YSYEKL. The CDR3 runs to 14 residues. This CDR3 reads CASSQPVGGTEAFF. CDR3 coding DNA: TGCGCCAGCAGCCAACCCGTGGGGGGCACTGAAGCTTTCTTT.

V is TRBV5-4 and J is TRBJ1-2; 7 nucleotides agree with TRBD1. The ends lost 2 bases at V and 6 bases at J; junction bases unmatched: 4. The germline gives CDR1 SGHNT, CDR2 YYREEE (reference sequence). CDR3 length equals 13 residues. CDR3 loop: CASSFSQGNGYTF. The CDR3, as DNA: TGTGCCAGCAGCTTTTCACAGGGGAATGGCTACACCTTC.

The chain recombines TRBV2 with TRBJ2-7, with 7 bases identical to TRBD1. The CDR3 covers 17 residues. J was trimmed by 2 bases and V by 2 bases; bases with no gene match: 12. Per the germline V gene, CDR1 is SNHLY and CDR2 is FYNNEI. CDR3 in amino acids: CASSEFGTVLLPYEQYF. CDR3 sequence (DNA): TGTGCCAGCAGTGAATTCGGGACAGTTCTCCTACCCTACGAGCAGTACTTC.

V is TRBV10-2 and J is TRBJ2-5; D ambiguous. CDR3 size: 12 residues. V was trimmed by 1 base and J by 3 bases, leaving 3 bases between them. CDR1 and CDR2 from the germline V gene are WSHSY and SAAADI. CDR3 sequence (DNA): TGCGCCAGCAGTGAGTGGGAAGAGACCCAGTACTTC. Its translation is CASSEWEETQYF.

This clone was recorded once. The chain links TRBV19 to TRBJ1-2, with TRBD1 matching over 9 bases. The trim removed 6 bases at V and 4 bases at J, leaving 6 bases unmatched. The CDR3 sequence is 14 residues long. Germline V gene data show CDR1 as LNHDA and CDR2 as SQIVND (reference sequence). For the CDR3, the DNA is TGTGCCAGTAGATTACAGGGGGCTATCTATGGCTACACCTTC. Protein: CASRLQGAIYGYTF.

Only one count was recorded for this clone. The chain has TRBV2 and TRBJ2-3, with TRBD2 matching 13 bases. With 6 bases clipped from V and 1 base from J, the junction kept 7 bases outside the gene matches. The CDR3 is made up of 17 amino acids. CDR1 SNHLY and CDR2 FYNNEI come from the germline V gene. The CDR3 sequence is CASRYPGLAGRTDTQYF. CDR3 in DNA: TGTGCCAGCAGGTATCCGGGACTAGCGGGGCGCACAGATACGCAGTATTTT.

The genes are TRBV5-4 and TRBJ1-2; D is ambiguous. This CDR3 has 13 residues. Trimming removed 2 bases from V and 6 bases from J, with 11 bases in between. CDR1 and CDR2 from the germline V gene are SGHNT and YYREEE (reference sequence). CDR3 protein: CASSFRGEDGYTF. The CDR3 DNA reads TGTGCCAGCAGCTTCCGGGGTGAAGATGGCTACACCTTC.

This clone has a handful of counts. The chain carries TRBV18 and TRBJ1-5; possibly TRBD1 for D (6 bases). The CDR3 is 20 residues long. Trimming left V 3 bases short and J 0 bases short, with 24 bases between. Germline lookup yields CDR1 KGHSH and CDR2 LQKENI. The CDR3 reads CASSPTGAAVWSYSNQPQHF. Here the CDR3 DNA reads TGTGCCAGCTCACCGACGGGGGCGGCGGTTTGGTCTTATAGCAATCAGCCCCAGCATTTT.

By share, this clone counts as medium-sized. The rearrangement uses TRBV2 and TRBJ1-6; 10 nucleotides agree with TRBD1. The CDR3 is 15 amino acids. The germline V gene encodes CDR1 SNHLY and CDR2 FYNNEI. V shed 6 bases and J 10 bases; nucleotides not matched to a gene: 9. In nucleotides, the CDR3 is TGTGCCAGCAGGAACGGGGGGACAGGGGTCTCACCCCTCCACTTT. It codes for CASRNGGTGVSPLHF.

The sample holds one count of this clone. V and J are TRBV29-1 and TRBJ1-4; 7 bases line up with TRBD1. V dropped 6 bases and J dropped 4; count of bases not matched to a gene: 5. This CDR3 contains 13 residues. CDR1 and CDR2 (germline): SQVTM, ANQGSEA. The CDR3 here is CSVPGQLNEKLFF. For the CDR3, the DNA is TGCAGCGTACCGGGACAGCTTAATGAAAAACTGTTTTTT. Supplemented by reference TRBV29-1 and TRBJ1-4, the full variable domain reads SAVISQKPSRDICQRGTSLTIQCQVDSQVTMMFWYRQQPGQSLTLIATANQGSEATYESGFVIDKFPISRPNLTFSTLTVSNMSPEDSSIYLCSVPGQLNEKLFFGSGTQLSVL.

This rearrangement joins TRBV19 to TRBJ2-5; D perhaps matches TRBD1 (6 bases). With 5 bases removed from V and 5 bases from J, the gap between germline ends came to 15 bases. The CDR3 sequence is 14 residues long. Germline V lookup: CDR1 LNHDA, CDR2 SQIVND (reference sequence). CDR3 bases: TGTGCCAGTAGTTCGGGACCCCAGGGGGAGACCCAGTACTTC. Protein product: CASSSGPQGETQYF.

The chain carries TRBV5-8 and TRBJ1-1, with 8 bases aligning to TRBD1. The trim removed 3 bases at V and 11 bases at J, leaving 9 bases unmatched. Per the germline V gene, CDR1 is SGHTS and CDR2 is YDEGEE. This CDR3 region has 13 residues. The CDR3 sequence: CASSWRRTGKAFF. As DNA, the CDR3 is TGTGCCAGCAGCTGGAGACGGACAGGGAAGGCTTTCTTT.

The gene calls are TRBV7-2 and TRBJ2-5; D could derive from TRBD1 or TRBD2 (6 bases each). CDR1 is SGHTA, CDR2 FQGNSA, per germline. The length of the CDR3 is 14 residues. Trimming left V 5 bases short and J 5 bases short, with 15 bases between. CDR3 DNA sequence: TGTGCCAGCAGCAGCTACAGGGAGGCGGAGACCCAGTACTTC. Translated: CASSSYREAETQYF.

The CDR3 loop reads CASSPPDRVNTEAFF. In DNA, the CDR3 is TGTGCCAGCTCACCACCGGACAGGGTGAACACTGAAGCTTTCTTT. The chain is built from TRBV18 and TRBJ1-1; 8 bases map to TRBD1. The CDR3 contains 15 residues. The V gene's germline CDR1 is KGHSH and CDR2 LQKENI. J lost 0 bases, V lost 0 bases, and 0 bases had no gene match.

About this clone: Relative to the germline gene, one junction end is altered; a read error may explain this. The gene calls are TRBV18 and TRBJ2-7; D gene ambiguous. The germline V gene has CDR1 KGHSH and CDR2 LQKENI. This CDR3 has 13 amino acids. CDR3 coding DNA: TGTGCCAGCTCCGGCAGGCTCTCCCACGAGCAGTACTTC. This gives the protein CASSGRLSHEQYF. Complete variable domain (other parts from reference TRBV18 and TRBJ2-7): NAGVMQNPRHLVRRRGQEARLRCSPMKGHSHVYWYRQLPEEGLKFMVYLQKENIIDESGMPKERFSAEFPKEGPSILRIQQVVRGDSAAYFCASSGRLSHEQYFGPGTRLTVT.

The V and J genes are TRBV19 and TRBJ1-1, with a possible D match to TRBD1 (5 bases). Germline CDR1 is LNHDA and CDR2 is SQIVND (reference sequence). V was clipped by 8 bases and J by 1 base, with 20 bases between them. This CDR3 spans 16 amino acids. The CDR3 DNA reads TGTGCCAGTTCTGGTATGGGGCAGGGTAAGAACACTGAAGCTTTCTTT. Translation: CASSGMGQGKNTEAFF. The full variable domain, rest sourced from reference TRBV19 and TRBJ1-1, is DGGITQSPKYLFRKEGQNVTLSCEQNLNHDAMYWYRQDPGQGLRLIYYSQIVNDFQKGDIAEGYSVSREKKESFPLTVTSAQKNPTAFYLCASSGMGQGKNTEAFFGQGTRLTVV.

V is TRBV19 and J is TRBJ1-3; no firm D call. Trimming took 3 bases from V and 4 from J, leaving 16 bases between them. This CDR3 contains 16 residues. In germline, CDR1 is LNHDA, CDR2 SQIVND (reference sequence). Here the CDR3 reads CASSMSRNLIGNTIYF. The CDR3 DNA sequence: TGTGCCAGTAGTATGAGTCGAAACCTAATCGGAAACACCATATATTTT.

CDR3 protein: CASSLVRGTPNTGELFF. The CDR3 nucleotides are TGCGCCAGCAGCTTGGTTAGAGGGACACCTAACACCGGGGAGCTGTTTTTT. The chain recombines TRBV5-1 with TRBJ2-2; the D gene is possibly TRBD1 (6 bases). This CDR3 spans 17 amino acids. The germline V gene encodes CDR1 SGHRS and CDR2 YFSETQ. The V gene lost 0 bases and the J gene lost 2 bases, with 14 bases spanning the gap.

V usage is TRBV5-6 and J usage is TRBJ2-1; D remains ambiguous. The CDR3 totals 14 residues. The V end lost 0 bases, the J end lost 7 bases, and 11 bases lay between the germline ends. Germline CDR1 SGHDT, CDR2 YYEEEE. For the CDR3, the DNA is TGTGCCAGCAGCTTGGGAGGTGTCAGGAATGAGCAGTTCTTC. Amino acids: CASSLGGVRNEQFF.